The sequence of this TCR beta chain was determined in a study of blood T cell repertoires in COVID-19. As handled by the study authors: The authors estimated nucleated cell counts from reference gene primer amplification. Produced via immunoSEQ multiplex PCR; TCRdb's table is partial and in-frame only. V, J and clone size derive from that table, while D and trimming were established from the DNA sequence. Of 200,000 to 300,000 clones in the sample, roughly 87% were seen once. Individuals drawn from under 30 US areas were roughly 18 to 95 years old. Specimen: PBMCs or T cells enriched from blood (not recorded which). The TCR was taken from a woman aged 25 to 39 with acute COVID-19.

The chain's CDR3 is CASSKQEETYEQYF. The CDR3 DNA reads as TGTGCCAGCAGTAAACAAGAGGAGACCTACGAGCAGTACTTC. The chain recombines TRBV2 with TRBJ2-7; D gene uncertain. The CDR3 length is 14 residues. Trimming left V 5 bases short and J 2 bases short, with 13 bases between. Per the germline V gene, CDR1 is SNHLY and CDR2 is FYNNEI.